Following are 20 T cell receptor beta chains from one sample sequenced in a study of patients and donors after allogeneic stem cell transplantation. TCRdb recomputed calls from the RT-PCR reads with MiXCR, one row per CDR3 protein. The sample shows 150,000 to 200,000 distinct CDR3 sequences, 41% of them seen only once. The sequenced sample consisted of blood, either unsorted or a sorted T cell fraction (not recorded which). These receptors came from a human donor who was either an allogeneic HSCT recipient or a stem cell or donor lymphocyte infusion donor (not recorded which). It is not recorded whose cells these are; they may come from a transplant donor.

This sequence joins TRBV5-6 and TRBJ1-1, with D perhaps TRBD1 (5 bases). The CDR3 runs to 14 residues. The V gene lost 4 bases and the J gene lost 2 bases, with 12 bases spanning the gap. The germline CDR1 and CDR2 sequences are SGHDT and YYEEEE. The CDR3 nucleotides are TGTGCCAGCAGCCAGGGATTGAGAAACACTGAAGCTTTCTTT. It is translated as CASSQGLRNTEAFF. Variable domain in full (rest from reference TRBV5-6 and TRBJ1-1): DAGVTQSPTHLIKTRGQQVTLRCSPKSGHDTVSWYQQALGQGPQFIFQYYEEEERQRGNFPDRFSGHQFPNYSSELNVNALLLGDSALYLCASSQGLRNTEAFFGQGTRLTVV.

The rearrangement uses TRBV6-2 or TRBV6-3 and TRBJ2-3; TRBD2 might be the D (5 bases). V was clipped by 6 bases and J by 4 bases, with 20 bases between them. Germline values: CDR1 MNHEY, CDR2 SVGEGT. This CDR3 is 16 amino acids long. The CDR3 region is CASSRIRGKPPDTQYF. CDR3 nucleotide sequence: TGTGCCAGCAGCAGGATCCGGGGAAAACCCCCAGATACGCAGTATTTT.

This clonotype was counted between two and nine times. The gene calls are TRBV4-3 and TRBJ1-1, with D possibly being TRBD1 (6 bases). The CDR3 has 15 amino acids. The germline V and J ends were trimmed by 1 base and 5 bases, with 14 bases remaining between them. The germline gives CDR1 LGHNA, CDR2 YSLEER. CDR3 sequence: CASSQGGWGRTEAFF. The CDR3 DNA reads TGCGCCAGCAGCCAAGGAGGATGGGGGCGGACTGAAGCTTTCTTT.

V is TRBV12-3 or TRBV12-4 and J is TRBJ2-7; 7 bases line up with TRBD2. The CDR3 extends over 13 amino acids. V was clipped by 10 bases and J by 4 bases; unmatched bases: 10. The DNA of the CDR3 is TGTGCCACGTCTGGCGGGGGTTTGTACGAGCAGTACTTC. It codes for CATSGGGLYEQYF.

The gene calls are TRBV7-6 and TRBJ2-7; TRBD2 matches 13 bases. V lost 5 bases to trimming and J lost 3 bases; unmatched junction nucleotides: 4. From germline, CDR1 is SGHVS and CDR2 FNYEAQ. This CDR3 comprises 15 residues. The CDR3 loop is CASSPGLAGYYEQYF. In DNA, the CDR3 is TGTGCCAGCAGCCCGGGACTAGCGGGGTACTACGAGCAGTACTTC.

This clonotype was picked up a small number of times. This sequence joins TRBV4-3 and TRBJ1-6; the D gene is possibly TRBD1 (6 bases). V was clipped by 4 bases and J by 7 bases, with 20 bases between them. Germline V lookup: CDR1 LGHNA, CDR2 YSLEER. CDR3 size: 17 residues. The CDR3 region has the DNA TGCGCCAGCAGCCCGACGTGGGTTGCGGGGGCGAATTCACCCCTCCACTTT. Its translation: CASSPTWVAGANSPLHF.

This clonotype was picked up a small number of times. The chain carries TRBV12-3 or TRBV12-4 and TRBJ1-1, with D perhaps TRBD1 (6 bases). Trimming took 3 bases from V and 9 from J, leaving 11 bases between them. CDR3 length: 12 residues. This CDR3 is CASSLGTLKAFF. The CDR3 nucleotides are TGTGCCAGCAGTTTGGGGACACTTAAAGCTTTCTTT.

This clonotype occurred a few times. This sequence joins TRBV14 and TRBJ1-5; possible D gene TRBD1, 5 bases. The CDR3 is 16 amino acids. Germline CDR1 reads SGHDN; CDR2 reads FVKESK. Trimming took off 0 bases at V and 5 bases at J, with 14 bases between the two ends. CDR3 protein: CASSQEGRQGHQPQHF. The CDR3 DNA is TGTGCCAGCAGCCAAGAGGGTAGGCAGGGCCATCAGCCCCAGCATTTT. The whole variable domain, filled in from reference TRBV14 and TRBJ1-5, reads EAGVTQFPSHSVIEKGQTVTLRCDPISGHDNLYWYRRVMGKEIKFLLHFVKESKQDESGMPNNRFLAERTGGTYSTLKVQPAELEDSGVYFCASSQEGRQGHQPQHFGDGTRLSIL.

This chain uses TRBV20-1 with TRBJ2-3; TRBD2 is a possible D gene (6 bases). CDR3 length: 13 amino acids. CDR1 DFQATT and CDR2 SNEGSKA come from the germline V gene (reference sequence). With 3 bases removed from V and 2 bases from J, the gap between germline ends came to 9 bases. The CDR3 bases are TGCAGTGCTAGCGGGAGCTTCACAGATACGCAGTATTTT. Its translation: CSASGSFTDTQYF.

The count of this clonotype is one. V is TRBV3-1 and J is TRBJ1-5, with no clear D. Germline V lookup: CDR1 LGHDT, CDR2 YNNKEL (reference sequence). V was trimmed by 0 bases and J by 7 bases, leaving 10 bases between them. This CDR3 has 14 amino acids. This CDR3 reads CASSQDTGWQPQHF. The DNA for the CDR3 is TGTGCCAGCAGCCAAGACACGGGGTGGCAGCCCCAGCATTTT.

The rearrangement joins TRBV29-1 to TRBJ1-2; maybe TRBD1 (6 bases). From germline, CDR1 is SQVTM and CDR2 ANQGSEA. The CDR3 extends over 13 amino acids. Deletions cut 4 bases from V and 5 bases from J, with 14 bases between. This chain's CDR3 is CSVGSGVLYGYTF. The CDR3 DNA sequence: TGCAGCGTTGGATCAGGGGTTCTGTATGGCTACACCTTC.

This chain links TRBV12-3 or TRBV12-4 with TRBJ2-3, with D maybe TRBD2 (7 bases). The CDR3 has 15 residues. The V end was cut by 5 bases, the J end by 3 bases, with 15 bases between. CDR3 sequence (DNA): TGTGCCAGCAGTACGGGGGGCCCCGGGACAGATACGCAGTATTTT. Amino acids: CASSTGGPGTDTQYF.

This clonotype was detected a few times. J is TRBJ1-2 and V is TRBV4-3, with D tentatively TRBD1 (5 bases). The CDR3 spans 12 residues. Looked up from germline, CDR1 is LGHNA and CDR2 is YSLEER. Trimming took 0 bases from V and 8 from J, leaving 7 bases between them. CDR3 region: CASSQEGVGYTF. CDR3 sequence (DNA): TGCGCCAGCAGCCAAGAGGGGGTGGGCTACACCTTC.

V gene TRBV9 combines with J gene TRBJ1-1; D may be TRBD1 (5 bases). Trimming pared 0 bases from V and 1 base from J, leaving 13 bases between. The germline V gene encodes CDR1 SGDLS and CDR2 YYNGEE. The CDR3 is 16 residues long. CDR3 bases: TGTGCCAGCAGCGTAGGAGGGGTCCTACCGAACACTGAAGCTTTCTTT. This encodes CASSVGGVLPNTEAFF.

Judged by abundance, this clonotype is medium-sized. The chain uses TRBV7-9 and TRBJ2-5; tentatively, D is TRBD1 (8 bases). Germline CDR1 reads SEHNR; CDR2 reads FQNEAQ (reference sequence). The CDR3 is 15 residues long. The V end lost 5 bases, the J end lost 3 bases, and 16 bases lay between the germline ends. For the CDR3, the DNA is TGTGCCAGCAGCCCGTGGGGGGGACAGGAAGAGACCCAGTACTTC. Its translation is CASSPWGGQEETQYF.

This chain uses TRBV18 with TRBJ1-1; 10 nucleotides agree with TRBD1. The CDR3 extends over 15 amino acids. V was clipped by 5 bases and J by 4 bases; unmatched bases: 7. In germline, CDR1 is KGHSH, CDR2 LQKENI. The CDR3 nucleotides read TGTGCCAGCTCATCTGGACAGGGGGGAGGCACTGAAGCTTTCTTT. Translating gives CASSSGQGGGTEAFF.

J is TRBJ2-1 and V is TRBV27; 7 bases agree with TRBD1. Germline V CDR1 and CDR2: MNHEY, SMNVEV (reference sequence). The trim removed 6 bases at V and 3 bases at J, leaving 5 bases unmatched. The CDR3 is made up of 14 amino acids. CDR3 bases: TGTGCCAGCAGATCCGGGACAGTCTACAATGAGCAGTTCTTC. This encodes CASRSGTVYNEQFF.

The gene calls are TRBV2 and TRBJ2-7; D unclear. The CDR3 runs to 13 residues. V was pared by 2 bases and J by 7 bases, with 12 bases between. CDR1 and CDR2 (germline): SNHLY, FYNNEI. The DNA of the CDR3 is TGTGCCAGCAGTGAATGGGCCTCGCAGGAGCAGTACTTC. Its protein is CASSEWASQEQYF.

This clonotype was picked up a small number of times. The chain couples TRBV7-9 to TRBJ2-7, with TRBD2 identical over 12 bases. Trimming at V came to 2 bases and at J to 7 bases, leaving 0 bases not matched to a gene. From germline, CDR1 is SEHNR and CDR2 FQNEAQ (reference sequence). There are 13 residues in the CDR3. CDR3 nucleotide sequence: TGTGCCAGCAGCTTAACTAGCGGGAGGGAGCAGTACTTC. It yields the protein CASSLTSGREQYF.

The V call is TRBV29-1, the J call TRBJ2-1; 7 bases match TRBD2. The CDR3 totals 13 residues. V shed 8 bases, J shed 6 bases, and the junction held 10 bases outside the gene matches. The germline gives CDR1 SQVTM, CDR2 ANQGSEA. CDR3 sequence: CSYSGTLLNEQFF. CDR3 coding DNA: TGCAGCTACAGCGGGACCCTCCTCAATGAGCAGTTCTTC.